The clone carrying this TCR beta chain was found once. The antigen is unknown. The study ran its PCR with 60 Vbeta and 13 Jbeta primers. The method was immunoSEQ multiplex PCR; TCRdb's version includes in-frame clones alone and lacks a portion of them. The sample carries just over 95,000 clones, about 81% recorded once. This entry comes from a study of cytomegalovirus exposure and HLA in healthy donors. Study findings and constraints: The dataset shows that most TCR sequences were rare, while some public TCRs occurred in many donors. Fewer than 200 TCR beta chains were listed as cytomegalovirus-associated.

This clonotype was obtained from a woman in her thirties or forties in good health and CMV-seropositive. What was sequenced was PBMCs.

CDR3 bases: TGTGCCAGCAGTTCAGGGGGCAGGCAGCCCCAGCATTTT. It encodes CASSSGGRQPQHF. This chain connects TRBV2 to TRBJ1-5; 8 nucleotides match TRBD1. The V and J ends lost 5 bases and 7 bases, in that order; junction bases with no gene match: 4. Germline lookup yields CDR1 SNHLY and CDR2 FYNNEI. The CDR3 is 13 amino acids.